This T cell receptor beta chain was captured in a study of blood T cells in healthy people across ages. The CDR3 extends over 14 amino acids. V was cut by 0 bases and J by 10 bases, with 18 bases left in between. Germline lookup yields CDR1 DFQATT and CDR2 SNEGSKA (reference sequence). Using a J-beta primer mix together with a sample-barcoded 5' primer, a second PCR was run for roughly 7 to 11 cycles. Each CDR3 protein gets one entry after TCRdb re-called the 5' RACE reads with MiXCR. This repertoire shows over a million distinct CDR3 sequences, roughly 40% found once; its top ten account for 7.9%. The clonotype was recovered from a woman under 30 in good health. The material sequenced was blood. The V gene is TRBV20-1, the J gene TRBJ1-2, with D perhaps TRBD1 (6 bases). Here the CDR3 DNA reads TGCAGTGCTAGAGATTCAACAGGGAGTTGGGTCTACACCTTC. It encodes CSARDSTGSWVYTF.